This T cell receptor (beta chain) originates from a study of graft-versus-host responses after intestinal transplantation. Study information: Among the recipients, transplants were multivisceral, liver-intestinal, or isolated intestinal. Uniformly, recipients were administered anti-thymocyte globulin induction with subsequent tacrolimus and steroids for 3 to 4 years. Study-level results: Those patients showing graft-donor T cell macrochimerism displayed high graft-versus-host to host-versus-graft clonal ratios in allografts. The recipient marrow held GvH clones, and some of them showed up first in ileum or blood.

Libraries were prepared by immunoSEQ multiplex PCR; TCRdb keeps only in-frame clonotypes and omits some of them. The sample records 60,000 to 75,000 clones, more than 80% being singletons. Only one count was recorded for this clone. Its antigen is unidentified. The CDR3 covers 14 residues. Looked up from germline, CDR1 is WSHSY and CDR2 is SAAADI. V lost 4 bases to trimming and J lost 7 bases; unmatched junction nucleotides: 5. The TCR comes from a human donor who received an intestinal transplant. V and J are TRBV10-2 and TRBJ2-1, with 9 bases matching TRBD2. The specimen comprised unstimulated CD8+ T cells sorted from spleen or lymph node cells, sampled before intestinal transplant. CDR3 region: CASSVAGGPNEQFF. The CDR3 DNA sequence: TGCGCCAGCAGTGTGGCGGGGGGGCCTAATGAGCAGTTCTTC.